This TCR beta chain is from a study of blood T cells in healthy people across ages. CDR1 is SGHTA and CDR2 is FQGNSA in the germline V gene. The CDR3 has 15 residues. The junction had 9 bases not matched to a gene; V was cut back by 2 bases and J by 7 bases. Points from the study as a whole: Age advanced and TCR beta diversity per million T cells fell, roughly linearly.

The use of a sample-barcoded 5' primer and a J-beta primer mix characterized a second PCR of about 6 to 12 cycles. Through a template-switch adaptor with 12 random nucleotides, each cDNA molecule received a tag. MiXCR, applied by TCRdb to the 5' RACE reads, yields one record per CDR3 protein. This sample yields about 640,000 distinct CDR3 sequences, of which around 54% are seen a single time; approximately 40% belongs to the top ten. Roughly 10 milliliters of peripheral blood were drawn from each donor. No fewer than 5.5 micrograms of total RNA were isolated from every sample. This clonotype was counted a single time. Its specificity is not known.

The clonotype was recovered from a man between 60 and 75 years old in good health. The sequenced material came from blood. V usage is TRBV7-2 and J usage is TRBJ2-3; 7 bases line up with TRBD2. Here the CDR3 reads CASSLSLADLNTQYF. CDR3 in DNA: TGTGCCAGCAGCTTAAGCCTAGCGGATCTCAATACGCAGTATTTT.